The next 15 T cell receptor beta chains were all read from a single sample in a study of T-cell memory formation after mild COVID-19 (dated by TCRdb to about 2021). Libraries came from 5' RACE. Sequencing took place on an Illumina NovaSeq 6000. TCRdb took the public reads, trimmed them with fastp at Q25, ran MiXCR for clone calling and kept in-frame beta chains. Rows merge per CDR3 protein into single entries with the most common DNA and genes. This sample lists 270,000 or so distinct CDR3 sequences; around 15% were detected once. Jointly, the top ten make up roughly 21% of the sample. Sequenced input: PBMCs or a T cell subset sorted from them (not recorded which). These TCRs come from a young man who had mild COVID-19 (a few samples of this study predate the infection). The sample titles of this study are shuffled in the database, so cell type and time point are left out; the donor was told from shared clones.

The chain employs TRBV4-1 and TRBJ1-1; D is unclear. This CDR3 has 15 amino acids. Trimming removed 0 bases from V and 4 bases from J, with 12 bases in between. Germline V gene lookup returns CDR1 MGHRA and CDR2 YSYEKL. The CDR3 sequence is CASSQDGRILTEAFF. The CDR3 bases are TGCGCCAGCAGCCAAGACGGACGGATTCTCACTGAAGCTTTCTTT.

This clonotype was detected a few times. The chain couples TRBV4-1 to TRBJ2-3; no clear D. The CDR3 length is 13 residues. The germline CDR1 and CDR2 sequences are MGHRA and YSYEKL. V was pared by 3 bases and J by 1 base, with 5 bases between. CDR3 nucleotides: TGCGCCAGCAGCCACCCGCGCACAGATACGCAGTATTTT. Residues: CASSHPRTDTQYF.

The chain recombines TRBV29-1 with TRBJ1-1; possibly TRBD1 for D (5 bases). CDR1 is SQVTM and CDR2 is ANQGSEA in the germline V gene. The CDR3 covers 11 residues. The V end was cut by 4 bases, the J end by 4 bases, with 7 bases between. CDR3 coding DNA: TGCAGCGTTGGCAGGGCCACTGAAGCTTTCTTT. This encodes CSVGRATEAFF.

This chain connects TRBV7-2 to TRBJ2-2, with a tentative D call TRBD2 (5 bases). CDR3 length: 14 residues. Germline lookup yields CDR1 SGHTA and CDR2 FQGNSA. The V end lost 5 bases, the J end lost 7 bases, and 14 bases lay between the germline ends. CDR3 residues: CASSPGSGYGELFF. Written as DNA, the CDR3 is TGTGCCAGCAGCCCAGGCTCGGGGTACGGGGAGCTGTTTTTT.

This clonotype was recorded once. The V gene is TRBV20-1, the J gene TRBJ1-2; no definite D call. V dropped 6 bases and J dropped 2 bases, with 4 bases sitting between them. The length of the CDR3 is 10 residues. In germline, CDR1 is DFQATT, CDR2 SNEGSKA (reference sequence). The CDR3 protein is CSATNYGYTF. CDR3 sequence (DNA): TGCAGTGCCACGAACTATGGCTACACCTTC.

The CDR3 coding sequence is TGTGCCACCTCCGGAGGGGCCACCCGCGATCAGCCCCAGCATTTT. Its translation is CATSGGATRDQPQHF. V gene TRBV10-3 combines with J gene TRBJ1-5; TRBD1 is a possible D gene (5 bases). Deletions cut 10 bases from V and 5 bases from J, with 21 bases between. Germline CDR1 ENHRY, CDR2 SYGVKD. This CDR3 spans 15 amino acids.

This chain links TRBV5-6 with TRBJ2-7; 8 nucleotides agree with TRBD2. CDR3 length equals 15 residues. With V trimmed by 3 bases and J by 4 bases, 9 bases remained unmatched. CDR1 is SGHDT and CDR2 is YYEEEE in the germline V gene. The CDR3 spells CASSSLAGPSYEQYV. The DNA of the CDR3 is TGTGCCAGCAGCTCGTTAGCGGGGCCTAGTTACGAGCAGTACGTC.

This clonotype came up a few times. The chain has TRBV3-1 and TRBJ2-3, with D hard to call. Trimming stripped 0 bases from V and 4 bases from J, with 5 bases between. The length of the CDR3 is 13 residues. Germline values: CDR1 LGHDT, CDR2 YNNKEL (reference sequence). The CDR3 coding sequence is TGTGCCAGCAGCCAAGATAAGTCAGATACGCAGTATTTT. It translates to CASSQDKSDTQYF.

In regard to this clonotype: Compared with germline, one end of the junction differs, possibly owing to a read error. In nucleotides, the CDR3 is TGTGCCAGCCGTTACAGGGGAAGGACTGAAGCTTTCTTT. Its translation is CASRYRGRTEAFF. The V call is TRBV6-5, the J call TRBJ1-1; 7 bases are shared with TRBD1. CDR3 length: 13 residues. CDR1 is MNHEY and CDR2 is SVGAGI in the germline V gene.

This clonotype has more than one count but fewer than ten. The rearrangement links TRBV5-6 to TRBJ2-1; weak D call: TRBD1 (6 bases). Trimming removed 5 bases at V and 4 bases at J, with 10 bases between. This CDR3 region has 13 residues. Germline values: CDR1 SGHDT, CDR2 YYEEEE. CDR3 region: CASSGDTYNEQFF. The CDR3 bases are TGTGCCAGCAGTGGGGACACTTACAATGAGCAGTTCTTC.

The V call is TRBV21-1, the J call TRBJ1-2. TRBV21-1 is a documented pseudogene. The CDR3 loop spans 15 amino acids. The DNA for the CDR3 is TGTGCCAGCAGCCTGAGGCAGGCGTGTAACTATGGCTACACCTTC. Translating it yields CASSLRQACNYGYTF.

The chain uses TRBV6-1 and TRBJ2-1; D unclear. V lost 6 bases and J lost 3, with 15 bases in between. This CDR3 region has 15 residues. CDR1 is MNHNS and CDR2 is SASEGT in the germline V gene. The DNA for the CDR3 is TGTGCCAGCAGACGAGATGTGGGTAACTACAATGAGCAGTTCTTC. This gives the protein CASRRDVGNYNEQFF.

This clonotype was counted between two and nine times. This chain links TRBV12-3 or TRBV12-4 with TRBJ1-1, with a possible D match to TRBD1 (5 bases). The CDR3 has 13 amino acids. Deletions cut 6 bases from V and 1 base from J, with 9 bases between. The CDR3 sequence: CASSRTWNTEAFF. The CDR3 DNA reads TGTGCCAGCAGCCGGACATGGAACACTGAAGCTTTCTTT.

This clonotype was seen at least ten times. The J gene is TRBJ2-7, the V gene TRBV6-2 or TRBV6-3; unclear D gene. Germline CDR1 reads MNHEY; CDR2 reads SVGEGT. This CDR3 region has 14 residues. V gave up 0 bases and J gave up 9 bases, with 15 bases separating them. CDR3 nucleotide sequence: TGTGCCAGCAGTTACTCGGATGGGCAACCCGTGCAGTACTTC. Translating gives CASSYSDGQPVQYF.

This clonotype appeared a single time. The J gene is TRBJ1-5, the V gene TRBV25-1; D perhaps matches TRBD1 (5 bases). Germline-derived CDR1 and CDR2 are MGHDK and SYGVNS. Trimming removed 3 bases from V and 6 bases from J, with 12 bases in between. CDR3 length: 14 amino acids. The CDR3 loop reads CASSDGGWVQPQHF. CDR3 DNA: TGTGCCAGCAGTGATGGGGGGTGGGTTCAGCCCCAGCATTTT.